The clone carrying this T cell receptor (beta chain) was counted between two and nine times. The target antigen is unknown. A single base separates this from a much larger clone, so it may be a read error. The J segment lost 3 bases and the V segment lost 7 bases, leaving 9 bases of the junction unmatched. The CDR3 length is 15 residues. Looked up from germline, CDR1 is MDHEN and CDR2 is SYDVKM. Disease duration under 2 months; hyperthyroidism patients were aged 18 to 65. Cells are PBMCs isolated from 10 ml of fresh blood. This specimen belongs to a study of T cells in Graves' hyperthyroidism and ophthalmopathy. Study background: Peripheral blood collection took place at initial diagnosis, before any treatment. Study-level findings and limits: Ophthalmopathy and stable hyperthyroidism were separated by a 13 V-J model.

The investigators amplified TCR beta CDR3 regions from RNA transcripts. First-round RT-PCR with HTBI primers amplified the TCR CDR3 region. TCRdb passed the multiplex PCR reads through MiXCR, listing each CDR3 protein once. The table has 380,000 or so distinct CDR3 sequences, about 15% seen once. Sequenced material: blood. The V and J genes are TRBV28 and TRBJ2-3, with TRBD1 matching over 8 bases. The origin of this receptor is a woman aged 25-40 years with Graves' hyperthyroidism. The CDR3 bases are TGTGCCAGCAAGGATCGGACAGGGCCAACAGATACGCAGTATTTT. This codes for CASKDRTGPTDTQYF.